The clone carrying this T cell receptor (beta chain) was detected only a few times. These data belong to a study of T cells of healthy individuals. The ends lost 0 bases at V and 2 bases at J; junction bases unmatched: 0. Looked up from germline, CDR1 is ENHRY and CDR2 is SYGVKD. CDR3 length equals 15 residues. MiXCR was run by TCRdb on the 5' RACE reads, yielding one entry per CDR3 protein. In the table there are about 100,000 distinct CDR3 sequences, 15% to 20% of which are singletons. The gene calls are TRBV10-3 and TRBJ1-3, with TRBD1 matching 8 bases. The receptor's source is a human donor in good health. CDR3 amino acids: CAISESTGAGNTIYF. The CDR3 DNA follows: TGTGCCATCAGTGAGTCGACAGGGGCTGGAAACACCATATATTTT.